Listed here are 32 T cell receptor beta chains from one sample, sequenced in a study of OX40 agonist ivuxolimab in advanced cancers. Clones were read by immunoSEQ multiplex PCR, and TCRdb kept only the in-frame ones, dropping some. The sample lists tens of thousands of clones; approximately 94% were seen once. The sample consisted of CD4+ or CD8+ T cells sorted from blood, taken in a trial of the OX40 agonist ivuxolimab. These receptors were obtained from an adult with an advanced solid tumor such as melanoma, head and neck, liver or kidney cancer.

This sequence joins TRBV7-2 and TRBJ2-7; no clear D. CDR3 size: 14 residues. Germline loops: CDR1 SGHTA, CDR2 FQGNSA. V dropped 2 bases and J dropped 2 bases, with 10 bases sitting between them. The CDR3 sequence is CASSLSYGAYEQYF. The CDR3, as DNA: TGTGCCAGCAGCTTAAGTTACGGCGCCTACGAGCAGTACTTC. The variable domain in full, with the rest retrieved from reference TRBV7-2 and TRBJ2-7, is GAGVSQSPSNKVTEKGKDVELRCDPISGHTALYWYRQSLGQGLEFLIYFQGNSAPDKSGLPSDRFSAERTGGSVSTLTIQRTQQEDSAVYLCASSLSYGAYEQYFGPGTRLTVT.

This clone appeared a single time. The V and J genes are TRBV13 and TRBJ2-1, with 7 bases lining up with TRBD2. Germline-derived CDR1 and CDR2 are PRHDT and FYEKMQ (reference sequence). The CDR3 length is 15 residues. Trimming cost V 6 bases and J 4 bases; bases outside gene matches: 9. The CDR3 coding sequence is TGTGCCAGCAGTCTGATTAGCGGGCCTTACAATGAGCAGTTCTTC. It translates to CASSLISGPYNEQFF.

This sequence joins TRBV5-6 and TRBJ2-7; the D call may be TRBD1 or TRBD2 (5 bases each). The V gene's germline CDR1 is SGHDT and CDR2 YYEEEE. Trimming took 4 bases from V and 1 from J, leaving 12 bases between them. CDR3 size: 14 residues. This chain's CDR3 is CASSDGTESYEQYF. The CDR3, as DNA: TGTGCCAGCAGCGACGGGACGGAATCCTACGAGCAGTACTTC.

The rearrangement links TRBV19 to TRBJ2-1, with 10 bases that match TRBD2. J gave up 4 bases and V 11 bases, and 5 bases lay outside the gene matches. The CDR3 has 13 residues. Germline-derived CDR1 and CDR2 are LNHDA and SQIVND (reference sequence). The CDR3 loop is CAVSGGVYNEQFF. The CDR3 DNA follows: TGTGCCGTGAGCGGGGGGGTATACAATGAGCAGTTCTTC.

The chain recombines TRBV4-1 with TRBJ1-5; TRBD1 agrees at 7 bases. The CDR3 runs to 14 residues. Trimming at V came to 1 base and at J to 6 bases, leaving 3 bases not matched to a gene. Germline V CDR1 and CDR2: MGHRA, YSYEKL. This CDR3 reads CASSQAPGGQPQHF. CDR3 DNA sequence: TGCGCCAGCAGCCAAGCCCCAGGGGGTCAGCCCCAGCATTTT.

V usage is TRBV30 and J usage is TRBJ1-1, with D unresolved. The CDR3 length is 15 residues. Looked up from germline, CDR1 is GTSNPN and CDR2 is SVGIG (reference sequence). Deletions cut 0 bases from V and 0 bases from J, with 11 bases between. The CDR3 loop is CAWSVKGLMNTEAFF. The CDR3 nucleotides are TGTGCCTGGAGTGTTAAAGGACTGATGAACACTGAAGCTTTCTTT. Using reference TRBV30 and TRBJ1-1 for the parts outside the CDR3, the full variable domain is SQTIHQWPATLVQPVGSPLSLECTVEGTSNPNLYWYRQAAGRGLQLLFYSVGIGQISSEVPQNLSASRPQDRQFILSSKKLLLSDSGFYLCAWSVKGLMNTEAFFGQGTRLTVV.

The chain couples TRBV6-5 to TRBJ2-2; D is perhaps TRBD1 or TRBD2 (6 bases each). This CDR3 region has 16 residues. The V end lost 1 base, the J end lost 4 bases, and 13 bases lay between the germline ends. Germline V lookup: CDR1 MNHEY, CDR2 SVGAGI. The CDR3, as DNA: TGTGCCAGCAGTTACTTCGGGGGCGATATCACCGGGGAGCTGTTTTTT. It translates to CASSYFGGDITGELFF.

This chain links TRBV4-1 with TRBJ1-1; 7 positions agree with TRBD1. The CDR3 has 14 amino acids. J was trimmed by 2 bases and V by 4 bases; bases with no gene match: 4. Germline V gives CDR1 MGHRA, CDR2 YSYEKL. The CDR3 reads CASSPQGINTEAFF. The CDR3 DNA follows: TGCGCCAGCAGCCCACAGGGGATCAACACTGAAGCTTTCTTT.

This chain links TRBV4-1 with TRBJ2-5, with 7 bases fitting TRBD2. Germline CDR1 MGHRA, CDR2 YSYEKL. The CDR3 loop spans 15 amino acids. J was trimmed by 5 bases and V by 0 bases; bases with no gene match: 6. The CDR3 DNA sequence: TGCGCCAGCAGCCAAGAAAGAACTAGCGAGGAGACCCAGTACTTC. Its translation is CASSQERTSEETQYF.

The chain combines TRBV7-9 with TRBJ2-1; D is uncertain. The CDR3 covers 12 residues. Germline assignment: CDR1 SEHNR and CDR2 FQNEAQ (reference sequence). V was cut by 5 bases and J by 5 bases, with 7 bases left in between. In DNA form, the CDR3 reads TGTGCCAGCAGCCCCGGGCACAATGAGCAGTTCTTC. Translated, it gives CASSPGHNEQFF.

The chain has TRBV13 and TRBJ2-5; the D gene is possibly TRBD2 (5 bases). Germline V lookup: CDR1 PRHDT, CDR2 FYEKMQ (reference sequence). Trimming removed 5 bases at V and 8 bases at J, with 21 bases between. The CDR3 is made up of 15 amino acids. CDR3 sequence reads: CASSPHETPRGTQYF. DNA for the CDR3: TGTGCCAGCAGCCCCCACGAGACTCCCCGGGGAACCCAGTACTTC. Combining the CDR3 with reference TRBV13 and TRBJ2-5 gives the whole variable domain AAGVIQSPRHLIKEKRETATLKCYPIPRHDTVYWYQQGPGQDPQFLISFYEKMQSDKGSIPDRFSAQQFSDYHSELNMSSLELGDSALYFCASSPHETPRGTQYFGPGTRLLVL.

The rearrangement uses TRBV28 and TRBJ2-7; D not certain. This CDR3 has 13 residues. The ends were cut back, 3 bases at V and 7 bases at J, with 13 bases in the middle. The V gene's germline CDR1 is MDHEN and CDR2 SYDVKM. The CDR3 here is CASSFLAAWEQYF. The CDR3 DNA sequence: TGTGCCAGCAGTTTCCTTGCCGCCTGGGAGCAGTACTTC.

J is TRBJ1-5 and V is TRBV5-6; perhaps TRBD1 as D (5 bases). Germline CDR1 and CDR2: SGHDT and YYEEEE. V lost 1 base to trimming and J lost 4 bases, with 12 bases between them. The CDR3 length is 15 residues. For the CDR3, the DNA is TGTGCCAGCAGCTTGTGGGGGACGGCAAATCAGCCCCAGCATTTT. This translates into CASSLWGTANQPQHF.

This chain links TRBV28 with TRBJ2-7; 9 bases fit TRBD1. J lost 3 bases, V lost 5 bases, and 14 bases had no gene match. Per the germline V gene, CDR1 is MDHEN and CDR2 is SYDVKM. The CDR3 is 17 amino acids. CDR3 sequence: CASSPLGDRGLSYEQYF. The CDR3 DNA reads as TGTGCCAGCAGTCCCTTGGGTGACAGGGGGTTAAGCTACGAGCAGTACTTC.

The rearrangement links TRBV5-4 to TRBJ2-1, with 12 bases matching TRBD2. The V segment lost 3 bases and the J segment 6 bases; nucleotides outside the gene matches: 4. The germline gives CDR1 SGHNT, CDR2 YYREEE (reference sequence). The CDR3 spans 15 residues. For the CDR3, the DNA is TGTGCCAGCAGCTCTAGCGGGAGGGCCTCCAATGAGCAGTTCTTC. It translates to CASSSSGRASNEQFF.

The V and J genes are TRBV19 and TRBJ1-1; D not certain. Deletions cut 7 bases from V and 1 base from J, with 4 bases between. Germline V gives CDR1 LNHDA, CDR2 SQIVND (reference sequence). The CDR3 length is 11 residues. The CDR3, as DNA: TGTGCCAGTACGCAGAACACTGAAGCTTTCTTT. It is translated as CASTQNTEAFF.

V and J are TRBV12-2 and TRBJ1-5; TRBD1, as called in the table, went unchecked against the DNA. TRBV12-2 is a pseudogene. CDR3 length: 14 amino acids. The CDR3 sequence: CASRLEDRGRPQHF. The CDR3, as DNA: TGTGCAAGTCGCCTGGAGGACAGGGGACGACCCCAGCATTTT.

The CDR3 nucleotides are TGTGCCAGCAGCTTGGTAGCGGGAGCAGGATACGAGCAGTACTTC. It encodes CASSLVAGAGYEQYF. The gene calls are TRBV5-4 and TRBJ2-7; TRBD2 matches at 9 bases. The CDR3 consists of 15 residues. CDR1 and CDR2 (germline): SGHNT, YYREEE (reference sequence). Trimming cost V 0 bases and J 4 bases; bases outside gene matches: 5. The variable domain in full, completed from reference TRBV5-4 and TRBJ2-7, reads ETGVTQSPTHLIKTRGQQVTLRCSSQSGHNTVSWYQQALGQGPQFIFQYYREEENGRGNFPPRFSGLQFPNYSSELNVNALELDDSALYLCASSLVAGAGYEQYFGPGTRLTVT.

This chain links TRBV5-5 with TRBJ1-1; D is unclear. Trimming removed 0 bases at V and 0 bases at J, with 15 bases between. CDR1 is SGHKS and CDR2 is YYEKEE in the germline V gene (reference sequence). CDR3 length: 17 residues. The CDR3 loop reads CASSLEGRTTMNTEAFF. The CDR3 bases are TGTGCCAGCAGCTTGGAGGGCAGAACAACGATGAACACTGAAGCTTTCTTT.

The chain joins TRBV27 to TRBJ2-7; the D is unclear. CDR3 length equals 14 residues. Trimming took off 5 bases at V and 2 bases at J, with 13 bases between the two ends. The germline V gene encodes CDR1 MNHEY and CDR2 SMNVEV (reference sequence). CDR3 nucleotide sequence: TGTGCCAGCAGTCCCCTCGATAAGGCCTACGAGCAGTACTTC. Translating gives CASSPLDKAYEQYF.

The chain combines TRBV5-5 with TRBJ2-3; no clear D gene. From germline, CDR1 is SGHKS and CDR2 YYEKEE (reference sequence). The CDR3 is made up of 14 amino acids. V dropped 0 bases and J dropped 5 bases, with 10 bases sitting between them. The CDR3 DNA is TGTGCCAGCAGCTTGGAGACGACTTTAGATACGCAGTATTTT. It codes for CASSLETTLDTQYF.

The J gene is TRBJ2-7, the V gene TRBV7-8; D may correspond to TRBD1 or TRBD2 (5 bases each). The CDR3 covers 12 residues. V was pared by 5 bases and J by 2 bases, with 7 bases between. Germline loops: CDR1 SGHVS, CDR2 FQNEAQ. In DNA form, the CDR3 reads TGTGCCAGCAGCGAGGGGACCTACGAGCAGTACTTC. This translates into CASSEGTYEQYF.

This chain joins TRBV9 and TRBJ2-1, with D possibly called TRBD1 or TRBD2 (6 bases each). Germline V gene data show CDR1 as SGDLS and CDR2 as YYNGEE. The V end lost 0 bases, the J end lost 1 base, and 8 bases lay between the germline ends. The CDR3 runs to 15 residues. The DNA for the CDR3 is TGTGCCAGCAGCGTAGGAGGGGGGTCCTACAATGAGCAGTTCTTC. Encoded protein: CASSVGGGSYNEQFF.

The rearrangement links TRBV19 to TRBJ2-7, with a tentative D call TRBD1 (5 bases). V was pared by 3 bases and J by 2 bases, with 14 bases between. Germline V gives CDR1 LNHDA, CDR2 SQIVND (reference sequence). The CDR3 consists of 15 residues. CDR3 in DNA: TGTGCCAGTAGTATGGGCGGAACAGGTCCCTACGAGCAGTACTTC. Amino acid sequence: CASSMGGTGPYEQYF. The full variable domain, with the rest looked up from reference TRBV19 and TRBJ2-7, is DGGITQSPKYLFRKEGQNVTLSCEQNLNHDAMYWYRQDPGQGLRLIYYSQIVNDFQKGDIAEGYSVSREKKESFPLTVTSAQKNPTAFYLCASSMGGTGPYEQYFGPGTRLTVT.

The V gene is TRBV30, the J gene TRBJ2-7; D possibly corresponds to TRBD1 (6 bases). CDR3 length: 15 amino acids. V lost 2 bases, J lost 9 bases, and 23 bases lay in between. The germline V gene encodes CDR1 GTSNPN and CDR2 SVGIG (reference sequence). The CDR3 bases are TGTGCCTGGAGTCCCGACAGGTCCGTGGCCCCGTGGCAGTACTTC. Residues: CAWSPDRSVAPWQYF.

The genes are TRBV5-4 and TRBJ2-2; 8 positions agree with TRBD2. The V gene end was trimmed by 4 bases and the J gene end by 4 bases; junction bases not matched to a gene: 9. CDR1 SGHNT and CDR2 YYREEE come from the germline V gene (reference sequence). This CDR3 region has 16 residues. CDR3 amino acids: CASSPAGTRGTGELFF. Written as DNA, the CDR3 is TGTGCCAGCAGCCCGGCCGGGACTAGGGGCACCGGGGAGCTGTTTTTT.

The rearrangement uses TRBV2 and TRBJ1-1, with D possibly being TRBD1 (6 bases). From germline, CDR1 is SNHLY and CDR2 FYNNEI. Trimming removed 9 bases from V and 11 bases from J, with 13 bases in between. CDR3 size: 10 residues. This chain's CDR3 is CARIQGFAFF. DNA of the CDR3: TGTGCCAGAATTCAGGGGTTTGCTTTCTTT.

This rearrangement joins TRBV7-2 to TRBJ1-1; D is unresolved. The CDR3 is 15 residues long. Germline V gene lookup returns CDR1 SGHTA and CDR2 FQGNSA. Trimming cost V 2 bases and J 3 bases, with 13 bases left between them. CDR3 protein: CASSLIGSLDTEAFF. The CDR3 region has the DNA TGTGCCAGCAGCTTAATAGGCAGCCTAGACACTGAAGCTTTCTTT.

The J gene is TRBJ1-6, the V gene TRBV6-5, with D hard to call. Germline V lookup: CDR1 MNHEY, CDR2 SVGAGI. This CDR3 region has 16 residues. V lost 2 bases to trimming and J lost 6 bases, with 14 bases between them. The CDR3 region is CASSYTSLLANSPLHF. As DNA, the CDR3 is TGTGCCAGCAGTTACACGTCCCTCTTGGCTAATTCACCCCTCCACTTT.

The J gene is TRBJ2-6, the V gene TRBV5-1; D unresolved. This CDR3 has 15 amino acids. Trimming took 0 bases from V and 0 from J, leaving 4 bases between them. CDR1 and CDR2 (germline): SGHRS, YFSETQ. CDR3 in DNA: TGCGCCAGCAGCTTGGCCGCCTCTGGGGCCAACGTCCTGACTTTC. Its protein product is CASSLAASGANVLTF.

J is TRBJ1-5 and V is TRBV4-2; maybe TRBD1 (5 bases). The CDR3 extends over 16 amino acids. V lost 1 base and J 3 bases, leaving 13 bases between the germline ends. Germline lookup yields CDR1 LGHNA and CDR2 YNFKEQ. CDR3 bases: TGTGCCAGCAGCCAAGGCCCCGGGGGTCACAATCAGCCCCAGCATTTT. Protein sequence: CASSQGPGGHNQPQHF.

The chain is built from TRBV2 and TRBJ2-1; D remains unclear. Per the germline V gene, CDR1 is SNHLY and CDR2 is FYNNEI. The CDR3 sequence is 15 residues long. V was shortened by 3 bases and J by 4 bases, with 13 bases between the two germline ends. CDR3 protein: CASSDYIGTYNEQFF. The DNA for the CDR3 is TGTGCCAGCAGTGATTACATAGGAACATACAATGAGCAGTTCTTC.